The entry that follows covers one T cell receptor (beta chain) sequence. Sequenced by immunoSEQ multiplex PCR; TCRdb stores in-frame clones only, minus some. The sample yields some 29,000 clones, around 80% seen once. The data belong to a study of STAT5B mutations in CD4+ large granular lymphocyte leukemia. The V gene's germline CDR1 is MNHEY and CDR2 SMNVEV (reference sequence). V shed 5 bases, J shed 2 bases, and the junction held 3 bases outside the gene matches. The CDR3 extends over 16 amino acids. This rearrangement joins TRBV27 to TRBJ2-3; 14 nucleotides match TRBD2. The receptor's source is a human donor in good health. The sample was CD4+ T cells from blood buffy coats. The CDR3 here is CASSVGLAGDTDTQYF. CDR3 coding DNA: TGTGCCAGCAGTGTGGGACTAGCGGGGGACACAGATACGCAGTATTTT.